The 9 T cell receptor beta chains given below trace back to one sample, sequenced in a study of T cell repertoires in cytomegalovirus infection. No antigen is known for these receptors. TCRdb independently ran MiXCR on the reads; one entry per CDR3 protein. This sample carries about 830,000 distinct CDR3 sequences, around a third of them seen once, and the ten largest clones take around 12%. Sequences were derived from cultured CD8+ T cells from PBMCs, sampled from culture after CMV antigen stimulation. The source of these receptors is a human donor in good health (CMV status not recorded). Some clones in this sample may be carry-over from other donors' samples.

The chain couples TRBV10-2 to TRBJ2-2, with D perhaps assigned TRBD1 or TRBD2 (6 bases each). The CDR3 totals 16 residues. With 8 bases removed from V and 3 bases from J, the gap between germline ends came to 19 bases. CDR1 is WSHSY and CDR2 is SAAADI in the germline V gene. In nucleotides, the CDR3 is TGCGCCAGCTCCCCCGGGTGGGGGGCGGACACCGGGGAGCTGTTTTTT. It is translated as CASSPGWGADTGELFF.

This clonotype was counted only a few times. The chain combines TRBV7-6 with TRBJ1-2, with a weak D call TRBD1 (6 bases). The CDR3 consists of 16 residues. Trimming took 3 bases from V and 6 from J, leaving 20 bases between them. CDR1 is SGHVS, CDR2 FNYEAQ, per germline. Written as DNA, the CDR3 is TGTGCCAGCAGCTTGGGGGAGGGGAGGGGGAGTCATGGCTACACCTTC. This translates into CASSLGEGRGSHGYTF.

The rearrangement uses TRBV2 and TRBJ2-7; D is undetermined. The CDR3 runs to 15 residues. Trimming shortened V by 4 bases and J by 2 bases, and 15 bases separated the two germline ends. CDR1 is SNHLY and CDR2 is FYNNEI in the germline V gene. CDR3 sequence (DNA): TGTGCCAGCAGTGTCATAGTCGCACGGGCCTACGAGCAGTACTTC. Its translation is CASSVIVARAYEQYF.

This clonotype was detected many times. The chain is built from TRBV19 and TRBJ2-1; 9 bases align to TRBD1. The CDR3 is 17 amino acids. Trimming at V came to 5 bases and at J to 6 bases, leaving 14 bases not matched to a gene. The germline V gene encodes CDR1 LNHDA and CDR2 SQIVND (reference sequence). This chain's CDR3 is CASSRRSGTGFFNEQFF. Written as DNA, the CDR3 is TGTGCCAGTAGTCGCCGCTCCGGGACAGGGTTTTTCAATGAGCAGTTCTTC.

This clonotype occurred a few times. The chain couples TRBV7-9 to TRBJ1-1; TRBD1 matches at 9 bases. This CDR3 region has 14 residues. CDR1 and CDR2 from the germline V gene are SEHNR and FQNEAQ (reference sequence). V shed 6 bases and J 1 base; nucleotides not matched to a gene: 3. The CDR3 is CASRGQGPNTEAFF. The DNA for the CDR3 is TGTGCCAGCAGGGGACAGGGCCCGAACACTGAAGCTTTCTTT.

Only a few counts were recorded for this clonotype. This sequence joins TRBV2 and TRBJ1-5; a weak D match, TRBD1 (5 bases). The CDR3 has 18 amino acids. V shed 1 base and J shed 0 bases, with 16 bases lying between them. In germline, CDR1 is SNHLY, CDR2 FYNNEI. CDR3 nucleotides: TGTGCCAGCAGTGAAGAATTGACCGACAGTTATAGCAATCAGCCCCAGCATTTT. Translating gives CASSEELTDSYSNQPQHF.

This chain connects TRBV5-5 to TRBJ1-2; D gene ambiguous. This CDR3 contains 12 residues. The V gene lost 4 bases and the J gene lost 8 bases, with 12 bases spanning the gap. Germline CDR1 and CDR2: SGHKS and YYEKEE (reference sequence). In DNA form, the CDR3 reads TGTGCCAGCAGCCCCGGTGGGCCCGGCTACACCTTC. Translated, it gives CASSPGGPGYTF.

This clonotype was observed a few times. The rearrangement joins TRBV6-2 or TRBV6-3 to TRBJ2-1; no clear D. The CDR3 spans 14 residues. Trimming removed 0 bases from V and 7 bases from J, with 10 bases in between. CDR1 is MNHEY, CDR2 SVGEGT, per germline. CDR3 coding DNA: TGTGCCAGCAGTTACTCGAGAGGCCAGAATGAGCAGTTCTTC. Translated, it gives CASSYSRGQNEQFF.

This clonotype was observed a handful of times. This chain joins TRBV7-9 and TRBJ2-7; tentative D call: TRBD2 (6 bases). V was cut by 5 bases and J by 1 base, with 15 bases left in between. CDR3 size: 15 residues. Germline CDR1 reads SEHNR; CDR2 reads FQNEAQ (reference sequence). The CDR3 spells CASSPRVGGSYEQYF. CDR3 nucleotides: TGTGCCAGCAGCCCGAGGGTTGGGGGGTCCTACGAGCAGTACTTC.